One T cell receptor beta chain is described in this entry. Its target is unknown. The CDR3 is 14 amino acids. Trimming removed 5 bases from V and 4 bases from J; junction bases left unmatched: 1. CDR1 and CDR2 (germline): SNHLY, FYNNEI. This sample was included in a study of cytomegalovirus exposure and HLA in healthy donors. Study-wide background: There were roughly 120 million unique TCR beta sequences, drawn from approximately 180 million T cells, in an earlier analysis. Regarding the study as a whole: The listing of roughly 160 TCR beta chains classed them as cytomegalovirus-associated. As was reported, the HLA-A and HLA-B alleles of most subjects were accurately predicted from TCR beta sequences.

13 Jbeta primers and 60 Vbeta primers were used for the PCR. Produced via immunoSEQ multiplex PCR; TCRdb's table is partial and in-frame only. Found here are 200,000 or so clones; the top ten clones hold 0.74%. The gene calls are TRBV2 and TRBJ2-5; 13 bases line up with TRBD2. This receptor was obtained from a boy aged 10-17 years in good health and CMV-seronegative. Sequencing used PBMCs. The chain's CDR3 is CASSTSGGAETQYF. As DNA, the CDR3 is TGTGCCAGCAGTACTAGCGGGGGGGCAGAGACCCAGTACTTC.